This T cell receptor (beta chain) was captured by sequencing in a study of blood T cell repertoires in COVID-19. Study-wide background: Collection of acute and convalescent COVID-19 samples took place in the United States, Italy and Spain. In each case, the material was cDNA or gDNA derived from T cells, B-cell-depleted T cells, or PBMCs.

Authors' methods: Reference gene primers were amplified, and this amplification served to estimate nucleated cell counts. Here immunoSEQ multiplex PCR was the method, and the copy in TCRdb shows in-frame clones only, minus some. That table supplies the V and J calls and clone size; D and trimming were determined from the DNA. The sample shows 300,000 to 400,000 clones, 88% of them seen only once. Seattle cases were enrolled at active infection and followed longitudinally. This receptor was identified in a woman between 25 and 40 years old with COVID-19, enrolled during active disease. Sequencing was done on a sample of peripheral blood.

Written as DNA, the CDR3 is TGTGCCAGCAGCCAACTAACAGGGGTATTACTGGATGAGCAGTTCTTC. It specifies CASSQLTGVLLDEQFF. The chain combines TRBV4-2 with TRBJ2-1, with TRBD1 identical over 7 bases. Germline-derived CDR1 and CDR2 are LGHNA and YNFKEQ. The junction had 12 bases not matched to a gene; V was cut back by 2 bases and J by 8 bases. The CDR3 length is 16 residues.